A selection of T cell receptor beta chains follows, all from one sample in a study of blood T cells in healthy people across ages. Each CDR3 protein is one row after TCRdb ran MiXCR on the 5' RACE reads. Found here are about 1 million distinct CDR3 sequences, under 45% of them singletons; the top ten hold 18%. The sequenced material came from blood. Every receptor here comes from a woman aged 55-69 years in good health. Both conserved end residues are part of each CDR3. A D gene is named only where the DNA matches it firmly. Part of the rows lack a size; the others show once, few, many or a class for expanded clones.

CDR3aa	CDR3nt	v_gene	abundance	j_gene	d_gene
CASSLAGRVGGNEQFF	TGCGCCAGCAGCTTGGCAGGGCGGGTGGGAGGCAATGAGCAGTTCTTC	TRBV5-1	NA	TRBJ2-1	NA
CASSQPDRWNEKLFF	TGCGCCAGCAGCCAACCGGACAGGTGGAATGAAAAACTGTTTTTT	TRBV4-1	NA	TRBJ1-4	TRBD1
CASSLPPRSTGELFF	TGTGCCAGCAGCCTGCCACCTAGGTCCACCGGGGAGCTGTTTTTT	TRBV7-8	NA	TRBJ2-2	NA
CATSRHDRGSYNEQFF	TGTGCCACCAGCAGACACGACCGGGGGTCCTACAATGAGCAGTTCTTC	TRBV15	few	TRBJ2-1	NA
CASTYSISEAFF	TGTGCCAGCACCTACTCGATATCTGAAGCTTTCTTT	TRBV6-6	NA	TRBJ1-1	NA
CSVEAGRGLEQYF	TGCAGCGTTGAAGCGGGCAGGGGGCTGGAGCAGTACTTC	TRBV29-1	few	TRBJ2-5	TRBD1
CASSLDPDLEQYF	TGTGCCAGCAGCTTAGACCCCGACCTCGAGCAGTACTTC	TRBV7-6	few	TRBJ2-7	NA
CGARVAGVWYEQYF	TGCGGTGCCCGGGTGGCGGGAGTGTGGTACGAGCAGTACTTC	TRBV20-1	NA	TRBJ2-7	TRBD2
CASSFYHPGNQPQHF	TGTGCCAGCAGTTTTTACCATCCGGGCAATCAGCCCCAGCATTTT	TRBV27	once	TRBJ1-5	NA
CSVSRTSGSYEQYF	TGCAGCGTTTCTCGGACTAGCGGTAGCTACGAGCAGTACTTC	TRBV29-1	few	TRBJ2-7	TRBD2
CASTTGTGRSSYNSPLHF	TGTGCCAGCACAACCGGGACAGGGCGTAGCTCCTATAATTCACCCCTCCACTTT	TRBV27	NA	TRBJ1-6	TRBD1
CASGLVPKTELQETQYF	TGTGCTAGTGGTTTGGTACCGAAGACAGAACTGCAAGAGACCCAGTACTTC	TRBV12-5	few	TRBJ2-5	NA
CASSLARSGSLSSSYNEQFF	TGTGCCAGCAGCTTAGCCCGCAGCGGGAGCCTTTCGAGCTCCTACAATGAGCAGTTCTTC	TRBV7-9	NA	TRBJ2-1	TRBD2
CSASPGGLNSPPHF	TGCAGTGCTAGCCCGGGGGGCCTAAACTCACCCCCCCACTTT	TRBV20-1	once	TRBJ1-6	NA
CSALLIGTSGRPLVGYEQYF	TGCAGTGCTCTATTAATCGGGACTAGCGGGAGGCCTCTAGTTGGGTACGAGCAGTACTTC	TRBV20-1	few	TRBJ2-7	TRBD2
CSAKQRQVYNEQFF	TGCAGTGCTAAACAACGACAGGTATACAATGAGCAGTTCTTC	TRBV20-1	few	TRBJ2-1	NA
CASSYGLAGAVQYF	TGTGCCAGCAGTTATGGACTAGCGGGAGCGGTGCAGTACTTC	TRBV7-9	NA	TRBJ2-4	TRBD2
CASSVERVRARSGANVLTF	TGTGCCAGCAGCGTAGAAAGGGTCAGGGCGCGCTCTGGGGCCAACGTCCTGACTTTC	TRBV9	few	TRBJ2-6	NA
CASSRAARGSETQYF	TGTGCCAGCAGCCGTGCAGCGCGCGGGAGCGAGACCCAGTACTTC	TRBV3-1	few	TRBJ2-5	TRBD2
CSVEKGGQGNEQYF	TGCAGCGTGGAAAAAGGCGGACAGGGAAACGAGCAGTACTTC	TRBV29-1	few	TRBJ2-7	TRBD1
CASSRTSGGRGADTQYF	TGTGCCAGCAGCAGGACTAGCGGGGGAAGAGGGGCAGATACGCAGTATTTT	TRBV12-3/TRBV12-4	NA	TRBJ2-3	TRBD2
CATSRGKGYEQYF	TGTGCCACCAGCAGAGGTAAGGGTTACGAGCAGTACTTC	TRBV15	NA	TRBJ2-7	NA
CASSYPGQGGETQYF	TGTGCCAGCAGTTACCCGGGACAGGGGGGAGAGACCCAGTACTTC	TRBV6-6	NA	TRBJ2-5	TRBD1
CSARDPRLAGGREQYF	TGCAGTGCTAGAGACCCCAGACTAGCGGGTGGTAGGGAGCAGTACTTC	TRBV20-1	few	TRBJ2-7	TRBD2
CASSSTNSGYEQYF	TGCGCCAGCAGCTCGACGAATAGCGGGTACGAGCAGTACTTC	TRBV5-1	few	TRBJ2-7	TRBD2
CASSIQVTKTDTQYF	TGTGCCAGCAGTATTCAGGTTACCAAAACAGATACGCAGTATTTT	TRBV2	NA	TRBJ2-3	NA
CSARDPRQGSYEQYF	TGCAGTGCTAGAGATCCCAGACAGGGGTCCTACGAGCAGTACTTC	TRBV20-1	NA	TRBJ2-7	TRBD1
CASSLGLRSGIGNEQFF	TGTGCCAGCAGCTTAGGCCTAAGGAGCGGGATAGGCAATGAGCAGTTCTTC	TRBV13	NA	TRBJ2-1	TRBD2